The 29 T cell receptor beta chains listed next were all sequenced from one sample in a study of shared clonotypes between healthy human individuals. Sequenced by immunoSEQ multiplex PCR; TCRdb stores in-frame clones only, minus some. This sample has some 1,400,000 clones; more than 95% occur once, and the top ten carry approximately 1%. Input material: naive CD4+ T cells sorted from blood. Subset in this sample: CD45RA+ positively selected. Receptors originate from a man aged 25-45 years in good health.

The chain joins TRBV6-1 to TRBJ2-3; no firm D call. Germline lookup yields CDR1 MNHNS and CDR2 SASEGT. CDR3 size: 13 residues. Trimming removed 8 bases from V and 4 bases from J, with 13 bases in between. This CDR3 is CASLKVLSDTQYF. For the CDR3, the DNA is TGTGCCAGCCTCAAGGTTCTTTCAGATACGCAGTATTTT.

V and J are TRBV10-1 and TRBJ2-7; D perhaps matches TRBD2 (5 bases). This CDR3 comprises 13 residues. The germline CDR1 and CDR2 sequences are WNHNN and SYGVQD (reference sequence). The germline V and J ends were trimmed by 2 bases and 3 bases, with 8 bases remaining between them. The CDR3 spells CASSEGLSYEQYF. The CDR3 DNA reads TGCGCCAGCAGTGAGGGACTGAGCTACGAGCAGTACTTC.

This rearrangement joins TRBV27 to TRBJ2-1, with TRBD2 matching 14 bases. With V trimmed by 2 bases and J by 3 bases, 9 bases remained unmatched. CDR1 is MNHEY, CDR2 SMNVEV, per germline (reference sequence). This CDR3 has 19 amino acids. The CDR3 here is CASSLRGTSGRTVYNEQFF. CDR3 coding DNA: TGTGCCAGCAGTTTACGAGGGACTAGCGGGAGAACTGTCTACAATGAGCAGTTCTTC.

Only one count was recorded for this clone. The chain joins TRBV6-4 to TRBJ2-7, with 8 bases aligning to TRBD1. The CDR3 has 15 residues. V was pared by 3 bases and J by 2 bases, with 6 bases of the junction left unmatched. Germline-derived CDR1 and CDR2 are MRHNA and SNTAGT. This CDR3 reads CASSEPDRGTYEQYF. Written as DNA, the CDR3 is TGTGCCAGCAGTGAACCAGACAGGGGAACCTACGAGCAGTACTTC.

The CDR3 DNA follows: TGTGCCAGCAGTTCGAGAAAAGACAGGGCAGGGAATCAGCCCCAGCATTTT. It codes for CASSSRKDRAGNQPQHF. The chain carries TRBV28 and TRBJ1-5, with 7 bases aligning to TRBD1. The CDR3 consists of 17 residues. Losses at the gene ends were 4 bases for V and 4 bases for J; bases not matched to a gene: 13. Germline CDR1 MDHEN, CDR2 SYDVKM.

This sequence joins TRBV28 and TRBJ2-1, with 12 bases fitting TRBD2. The V and J ends lost 5 bases and 6 bases, in that order; junction bases with no gene match: 23. Germline V gene data show CDR1 as MDHEN and CDR2 as SYDVKM. The length of the CDR3 is 21 residues. CDR3: CASSLHGVGTSGRVSFNEQFF. The CDR3 DNA is TGTGCCAGCAGTCTACATGGGGTCGGGACTAGCGGGCGGGTCTCTTTCAATGAGCAGTTCTTC.

This sequence joins TRBV6-1 and TRBJ1-1, with 7 positions matching TRBD1. The ends lost 7 bases at V and 9 bases at J; junction bases unmatched: 11. CDR1 and CDR2 from the germline V gene are MNHNS and SASEGT. The CDR3 spans 13 residues. The CDR3 loop is CASTQGQIMKAFF. CDR3 sequence (DNA): TGTGCCAGCACCCAGGGACAGATTATGAAAGCTTTCTTT.

The chain carries TRBV30 and TRBJ2-1; D remains ambiguous. CDR3 length equals 12 residues. V was clipped by 0 bases and J by 9 bases, with 9 bases between them. Germline CDR1 and CDR2: GTSNPN and SVGIG (reference sequence). The DNA for the CDR3 is TGTGCCTGGAGTGTACTGGCAGGTGAGCAGTTCTTC. Its translation is CAWSVLAGEQFF.

The gene calls are TRBV7-6 and TRBJ1-4, with D unclear. Germline V gene lookup returns CDR1 SGHVS and CDR2 FNYEAQ. V was trimmed by 1 base and J by 3 bases, leaving 9 bases between them. This CDR3 spans 15 amino acids. DNA of the CDR3: TGTGCCAGCAGCTTAGATCGACGGTCTAATGAAAAACTGTTTTTT. Its translation is CASSLDRRSNEKLFF.

The chain couples TRBV15 to TRBJ2-7; 13 bases agree with TRBD2. Unmatched junction bases numbered 13, after V lost 2 bases and J lost 3 bases. There are 19 residues in the CDR3. Germline lookup yields CDR1 LNHNV and CDR2 YYDKDF (reference sequence). The CDR3: CATSRLKGTSGTGVYEQYF. CDR3 sequence (DNA): TGTGCCACCAGCAGACTCAAGGGGACTAGCGGGACGGGGGTCTACGAGCAGTACTTC.

This clone appeared a single time. V and J are TRBV6-5 and TRBJ2-1, with 8 positions matching TRBD2. CDR1 is MNHEY, CDR2 SVGAGI, per germline. This CDR3 is 15 amino acids long. The junction had 8 bases not matched to a gene; V was cut back by 3 bases and J by 7 bases. The DNA for the CDR3 is TGTGCCAGCAGTTATGTTTCGGGAGGGAGGAATGAGCAGTTCTTC. Encoded protein: CASSYVSGGRNEQFF.

With respect to this clone: Other DNA sequences of this sample code for an identical CDR3. The J gene is TRBJ2-2, the V gene TRBV5-5, with a tentative D call TRBD2 (6 bases). V dropped 0 bases and J dropped 8 bases, with 11 bases sitting between them. Germline lookup yields CDR1 SGHKS and CDR2 YYEKEE (reference sequence). This CDR3 has 14 amino acids. This CDR3 reads CASSLVAGTGELFF. The CDR3 nucleotides are TGTGCCAGCAGCTTGGTGGCAGGGACTGGGGAGCTGTTTTTT.

The chain employs TRBV5-1 and TRBJ2-1; a possible D gene is TRBD2 (5 bases). CDR1 and CDR2 from the germline V gene are SGHRS and YFSETQ. The V and J ends lost 3 bases and 3 bases respectively, with 13 bases between them. The CDR3 contains 15 residues. The CDR3 nucleotides are TGCGCCAGCAGCTCAAGTCTTCGGGACTACAATGAGCAGTTCTTC. This encodes CASSSSLRDYNEQFF.

The chain has TRBV18 and TRBJ2-7; either TRBD1 or TRBD2 may fit D (6 bases each). Trimming removed 1 base at V and 1 base at J, with 17 bases between. Germline assignment: CDR1 KGHSH and CDR2 LQKENI. This CDR3 region has 17 residues. The CDR3, as DNA: TGTGCCAGCTCACCACGGTTCGGGGGCATAGGATCCTACGAGCAGTACTTC. Protein: CASSPRFGGIGSYEQYF.

The rearrangement links TRBV6-6 to TRBJ1-1; D uncertain. V was pared by 0 bases and J by 0 bases, with 5 bases between. This CDR3 region has 14 residues. Per germline, CDR1 MNHNY and CDR2 SVGAGI (reference sequence). CDR3 DNA: TGTGCCAGCAGTTACTCGATGTTGAACACTGAAGCTTTCTTT. Its protein is CASSYSMLNTEAFF.

The chain uses TRBV5-6 and TRBJ2-3; 10 bases map to TRBD2. Germline V lookup: CDR1 SGHDT, CDR2 YYEEEE. Trimming cost V 2 bases and J 1 base; bases outside gene matches: 10. The CDR3 has 18 residues. CDR3 sequence reads: CASSFEVAGGRGTDTQYF. The CDR3 nucleotides read TGTGCCAGCAGCTTTGAGGTAGCGGGAGGCCGGGGCACAGATACGCAGTATTTT.

V is TRBV29-1 and J is TRBJ2-2; 9 positions match TRBD2. Germline V gives CDR1 SQVTM, CDR2 ANQGSEA. V trimming: 6 bases; J trimming: 1 base; junction bases outside the gene matches: 9. The CDR3 is 16 amino acids. CDR3 protein: CSVKYTTSGNTGELFF. DNA for the CDR3: TGCAGCGTAAAATACACGACTAGCGGGAACACCGGGGAGCTGTTTTTT.

This rearrangement joins TRBV5-1 to TRBJ2-7; D not certain. V lost 4 bases to trimming and J lost 3 bases, with 17 bases between them. Looked up from germline, CDR1 is SGHRS and CDR2 is YFSETQ. This CDR3 has 15 amino acids. The CDR3 protein is CASSEAPSADYEQYF. CDR3 nucleotides: TGCGCCAGCAGCGAGGCCCCCAGCGCCGACTACGAGCAGTACTTC.

V and J are TRBV7-2 and TRBJ1-2; D not certain. The germline V and J ends were trimmed by 2 bases and 3 bases, with 13 bases remaining between them. This CDR3 is 15 amino acids long. Looked up from germline, CDR1 is SGHTA and CDR2 is FQGNSA. The DNA of the CDR3 is TGTGCCAGCAGCTTACTAGGAGGAGCCTACTATGGCTACACCTTC. Translated: CASSLLGGAYYGYTF.

The V gene is TRBV21-1, the J gene TRBJ2-7; TRBD1, as called in the table, went unchecked against the DNA. TRBV21-1 is a listed pseudogene. This CDR3 is built from 13 residues. The CDR3 DNA is TGTGCCAGCACCGGGACAGGGTGCTACGAGCAGTACTTC. It yields the protein CASTGTGCYEQYF.

Here the CDR3 reads CASSPLGTRWELFF. Here the CDR3 DNA reads TGTGCCAGCAGCCCGCTCGGGACTCGGTGGGAGCTGTTTTTT. The J gene is TRBJ2-2, the V gene TRBV7-8; maybe TRBD2 (6 bases). Trimming removed 5 bases at V and 9 bases at J, with 16 bases between. Germline CDR1 is SGHVS and CDR2 is FQNEAQ. The CDR3 covers 14 residues. The full variable domain, in which reference TRBV7-8 and TRBJ2-2 provide the parts outside the CDR3, is GAGVSQSPRYKVAKRGQDVALRCDPISGHVSLFWYQQALGQGPEFLTYFQNEAQLDKSGLPSDRFFAERPEGSVSTLKIQRTQQEDSAVYLCASSPLGTRWELFFGEGSRLTVL.

The genes are TRBV29-1 and TRBJ1-5; D remains unclear. The CDR3 totals 13 residues. Germline CDR1 is SQVTM and CDR2 is ANQGSEA. V dropped 2 bases and J dropped 5 bases, with 10 bases sitting between them. CDR3 nucleotides: TGCAGCGTTGAAATCTCGCGAGATCAGCCCCAGCATTTT. Its protein is CSVEISRDQPQHF.

This clone was detected only once. The chain has TRBV5-8 and TRBJ2-3; 8 bases are a match to TRBD2. V was pared by 1 base and J by 2 bases, with 12 bases of the junction left unmatched. The CDR3 contains 18 residues. CDR1 is SGHTS and CDR2 is YDEGEE in the germline V gene. CDR3 residues: CASSLFWGTRTNTDTQYF. CDR3 in DNA: TGTGCCAGCAGCTTGTTTTGGGGGACTAGAACAAACACAGATACGCAGTATTTT.

This clone has only one observation. In DNA form, the CDR3 reads TGTGCCTGGAGTCCGCGCAGGGGTGGGAACACTGAAGCTTTCTTT. This encodes CAWSPRRGGNTEAFF. This chain connects TRBV30 to TRBJ1-1; perhaps TRBD1 as D (6 bases). The CDR3 contains 15 residues. Germline assignment: CDR1 GTSNPN and CDR2 SVGIG (reference sequence). The germline V and J ends were trimmed by 2 bases and 1 base, with 14 bases remaining between them.

The V call is TRBV5-6, the J call TRBJ1-1; D is unclear. This CDR3 spans 16 amino acids. Per the germline V gene, CDR1 is SGHDT and CDR2 is YYEEEE. Trimming stripped 1 base from V and 1 base from J, with 14 bases between. The CDR3 region has the DNA TGTGCCAGCAGCTTGAGGAGGTTACACCAGAACACTGAAGCTTTCTTT. This codes for CASSLRRLHQNTEAFF.

This clone was seen a single time. The chain links TRBV7-2 to TRBJ2-3; 8 positions match TRBD2. CDR1 SGHTA and CDR2 FQGNSA come from the germline V gene. J lost 5 bases, V lost 5 bases, and 6 bases had no gene match. This CDR3 is built from 14 residues. The CDR3 bases are TGTGCCAGCAGCCCCCGTCTAGCGGGAGATACGCAGTATTTT. Encoded protein: CASSPRLAGDTQYF.

The chain is built from TRBV7-2 and TRBJ2-3; D gene uncertain. CDR1 is SGHTA, CDR2 FQGNSA, per germline. V was cut by 1 base and J by 1 base, with 12 bases left in between. The CDR3 is made up of 16 amino acids. CDR3 loop: CASSLEGGPRTDTQYF. The CDR3 DNA reads TGTGCCAGCAGCTTAGAGGGCGGTCCCCGCACAGATACGCAGTATTTT.

The chain uses TRBV28 and TRBJ1-4; D remains ambiguous. Trimming took 7 bases from V and 4 from J, leaving 10 bases between them. The CDR3 has 13 amino acids. Germline CDR1 MDHEN, CDR2 SYDVKM. The chain's CDR3 is CASISRINEKLFF. In nucleotides, the CDR3 is TGTGCCAGCATTTCGCGGATTAATGAAAAACTGTTTTTT.

In its sample, this clone was seen once. The genes are TRBV9 and TRBJ2-5, with unresolved D. Germline V gene data show CDR1 as SGDLS and CDR2 as YYNGEE. The ends were cut back, 0 bases at V and 1 base at J, with 10 bases in the middle. This CDR3 is 15 amino acids long. In nucleotides, the CDR3 is TGTGCCAGCAGCGTAGGGGCGGCGGCCCAAGAGACCCAGTACTTC. Protein: CASSVGAAAQETQYF.